This TCR beta chain was obtained from a study of high-grade serous ovarian cancer treatment subgroups. The data were produced by immunoSEQ multiplex PCR, yet TCRdb's version contains in-frame clones alone and is incomplete. The sample includes 4,500 or so clones, roughly 69% of them seen just once. V was clipped by 0 bases and J by 6 bases, with 9 bases between them. CDR3 length: 13 residues. CDR1 is SGHRS, CDR2 YFSETQ, per germline. Tumor samples were taken before definitive surgery or chemotherapy. The receptor was derived from a human donor with high-grade serous ovarian cancer. Sequenced input: tumor tissue. The V and J genes are TRBV5-1 and TRBJ1-1; D perhaps matches TRBD1 (5 bases). The CDR3 bases are TGCGCCAGCAGCTTGGTAGGGACCGCTGAAGCTTTCTTT. Translated, it gives CASSLVGTAEAFF.